These 3 T cell receptor beta chains came from one sample sequenced in a study of response to subunit inactivated influenza vaccine (dated 2018 in TCRdb). The time point label corresponds to: 45 days after influenza vaccine administration. Receptor amplification or capture employed RT-PCR. Sequencing was performed on an Illumina HiSeq 2500. The public reads were reprocessed in TCRdb via fastp at Q25 and MiXCR, keeping in-frame beta chains. Each CDR3 protein appears once, grouped with its most common genes and DNA. The sample includes roughly 570,000 distinct CDR3 sequences, with 13% observed a single time. The ten largest clonotypes hold under 15% of the sample. Sequencing was performed on PBMCs from blood, taken 40 to 50 days after vaccination. The receptors originated from a man aged 50 to 59 who received an inactivated influenza vaccine. Donor details come from another sample of the same person, matched by shared clones.

The chain recombines TRBV4-1 with TRBJ2-5, with TRBD2 matching 8 bases. With 1 base clipped from V and 1 base from J, the junction kept 5 bases outside the gene matches. CDR1 and CDR2 (germline): MGHRA, YSYEKL. The CDR3 sequence is 16 residues long. In DNA, the CDR3 is TGCGCCAGCAGCCAAGCTCCCACTAGCGGCCAAGAGACCCAGTACTTC. Protein sequence: CASSQAPTSGQETQYF.

The chain joins TRBV4-1 to TRBJ1-1; perhaps TRBD1 as D (5 bases). Germline CDR1 reads MGHRA; CDR2 reads YSYEKL. The V end lost 4 bases, the J end lost 1 base, and 13 bases lay between the germline ends. The CDR3 consists of 15 residues. CDR3 sequence: CASSRRPGENTEAFF. CDR3 coding DNA: TGCGCCAGCAGCCGACGCCCGGGGGAGAACACTGAAGCTTTCTTT.

There are many counts of this clonotype. This rearrangement joins TRBV6-1 to TRBJ2-6; maybe TRBD2 (5 bases). The germline gives CDR1 MNHNS, CDR2 SASEGT. Trimming cost V 6 bases and J 2 bases, with 14 bases left between them. This CDR3 region has 16 residues. CDR3 nucleotide sequence: TGTGCCAGCAGCCTCGGACTTTCTCCTGGGGCCAACGTCCTGACTTTC. Translated: CASSLGLSPGANVLTF.